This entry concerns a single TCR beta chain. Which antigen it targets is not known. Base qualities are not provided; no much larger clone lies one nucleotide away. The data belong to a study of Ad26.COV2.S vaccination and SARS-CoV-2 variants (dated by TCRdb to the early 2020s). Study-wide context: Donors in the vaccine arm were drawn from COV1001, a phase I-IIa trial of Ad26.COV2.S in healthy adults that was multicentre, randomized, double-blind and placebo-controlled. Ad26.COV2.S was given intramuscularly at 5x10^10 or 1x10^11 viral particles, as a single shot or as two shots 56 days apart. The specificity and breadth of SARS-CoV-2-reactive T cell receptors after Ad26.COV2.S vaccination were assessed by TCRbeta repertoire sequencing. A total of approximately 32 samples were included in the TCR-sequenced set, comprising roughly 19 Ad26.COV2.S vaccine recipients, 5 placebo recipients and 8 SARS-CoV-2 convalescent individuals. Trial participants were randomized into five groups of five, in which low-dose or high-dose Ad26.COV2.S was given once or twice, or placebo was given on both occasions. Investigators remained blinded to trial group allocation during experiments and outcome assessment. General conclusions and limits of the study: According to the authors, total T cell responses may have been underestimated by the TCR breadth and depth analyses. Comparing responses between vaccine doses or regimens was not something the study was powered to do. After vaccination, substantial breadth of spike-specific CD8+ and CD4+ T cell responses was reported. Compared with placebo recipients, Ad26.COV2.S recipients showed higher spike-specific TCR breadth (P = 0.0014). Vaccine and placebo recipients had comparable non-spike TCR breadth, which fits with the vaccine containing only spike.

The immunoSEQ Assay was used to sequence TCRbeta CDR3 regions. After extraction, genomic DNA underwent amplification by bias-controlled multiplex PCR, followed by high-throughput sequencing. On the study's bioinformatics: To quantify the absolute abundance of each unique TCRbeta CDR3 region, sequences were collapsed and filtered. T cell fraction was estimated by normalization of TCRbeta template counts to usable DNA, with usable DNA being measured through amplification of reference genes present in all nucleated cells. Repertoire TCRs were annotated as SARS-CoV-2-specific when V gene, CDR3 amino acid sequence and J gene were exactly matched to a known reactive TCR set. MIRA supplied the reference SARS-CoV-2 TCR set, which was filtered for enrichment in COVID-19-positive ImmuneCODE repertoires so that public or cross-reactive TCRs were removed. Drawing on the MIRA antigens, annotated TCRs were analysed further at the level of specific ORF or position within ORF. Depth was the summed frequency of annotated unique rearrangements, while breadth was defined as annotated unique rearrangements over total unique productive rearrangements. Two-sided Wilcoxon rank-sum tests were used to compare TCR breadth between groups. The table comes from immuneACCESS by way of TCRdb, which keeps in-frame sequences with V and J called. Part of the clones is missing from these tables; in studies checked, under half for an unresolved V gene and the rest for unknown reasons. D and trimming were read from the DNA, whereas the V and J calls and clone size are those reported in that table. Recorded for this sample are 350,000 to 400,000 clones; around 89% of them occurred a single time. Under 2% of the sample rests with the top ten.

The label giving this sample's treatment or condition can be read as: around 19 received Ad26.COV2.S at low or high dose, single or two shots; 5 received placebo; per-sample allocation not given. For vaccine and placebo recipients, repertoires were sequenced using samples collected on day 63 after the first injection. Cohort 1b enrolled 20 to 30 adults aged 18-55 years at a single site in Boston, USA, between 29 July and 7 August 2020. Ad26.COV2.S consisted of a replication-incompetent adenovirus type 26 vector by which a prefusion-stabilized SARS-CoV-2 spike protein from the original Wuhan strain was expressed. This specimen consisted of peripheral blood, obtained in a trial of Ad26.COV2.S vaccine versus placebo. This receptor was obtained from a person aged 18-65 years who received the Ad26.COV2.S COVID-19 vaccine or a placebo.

The CDR3 region has the sequence CASSYLDSTSSYEQYF. The base sequence is TGTGCCAGCAGTTACCTAGACTCGACTTCCTCCTACGAGCAGTACTTC. The chain is made from TRBV6-2 or TRBV6-3 and TRBJ2-7; the D gene remains uncertain. The junction shows trimming of 2 bases on V and 0 bases on J, plus 14 bases between the germline ends. The germline V gene sets CDR1 to MNHEY and CDR2 to SVGEGT. From cysteine to phenylalanine, the CDR3 is 16 amino acids long. Just CDR3 DNA is preserved here, 48 bases in frame from base 1.